Shown below are 25 T cell receptor beta chains from a single sample sequenced in a study of response to subunit inactivated influenza vaccine. TCRdb called the RT-PCR reads again in MiXCR, with one record for every CDR3 protein. The table includes some 520,000 distinct CDR3 sequences, 15% to 20% detected once. Specimen: CD4+ T cells sorted from PBMCs, collected less than 25 months after vaccination. The receptors come from a man between 50 and 70 years old who received an inactivated influenza vaccine.

This clonotype came up a few times. The gene calls are TRBV7-2 and TRBJ2-2; no definite D call. Germline lookup yields CDR1 SGHTA and CDR2 FQGNSA. This CDR3 has 16 residues. Trimming pared 5 bases from V and 8 bases from J, leaving 21 bases between. The CDR3 region is CASSRALPGARGELFF. The CDR3 DNA follows: TGTGCCAGCAGCCGGGCGCTTCCTGGAGCGAGGGGGGAGCTGTTTTTT. Together with reference TRBV7-2 and TRBJ2-2, the CDR3 gives the full variable domain: GAGVSQSPSNKVTEKGKDVELRCDPISGHTALYWYRQSLGQGLEFLIYFQGNSAPDKSGLPSDRFSAERTGGSVSTLTIQRTQQEDSAVYLCASSRALPGARGELFFGEGSRLTVL.

This clonotype was seen more than once but under ten times. V is TRBV29-1 and J is TRBJ2-1; no reliable D call. V lost 3 bases, J lost 0 bases, and 9 bases lay in between. Germline V gene data show CDR1 as SQVTM and CDR2 as ANQGSEA. The CDR3 has 14 residues. The CDR3 is CSVDGYSSYNEQFF. For the CDR3, the DNA is TGCAGCGTTGACGGCTACTCCTCCTACAATGAGCAGTTCTTC.

The chain joins TRBV11-2 to TRBJ2-1; D gene uncertain. CDR3 size: 13 residues. Per the germline V gene, CDR1 is SGHAT and CDR2 is FQNNGV. Trimming shortened V by 0 bases and J by 7 bases, and 7 bases separated the two germline ends. CDR3 DNA: TGTGCCAGCAGCTTAGAGCTCCTAAATGAGCAGTTCTTC. Encoded protein: CASSLELLNEQFF.

This clonotype turned up a few times. The J gene is TRBJ2-7, the V gene TRBV12-3 or TRBV12-4; the match to TRBD1 covers 9 bases. The CDR3 is 15 amino acids. The V and J ends lost 6 bases and 3 bases, in that order; junction bases with no gene match: 9. In DNA, the CDR3 is TGTGCCAGCAGGGGCATGTACAGGGGGCACTACGAGCAGTACTTC. Protein: CASRGMYRGHYEQYF.

This clonotype was seen only once. The rearrangement uses TRBV20-1 and TRBJ2-7, with 8 bases matching TRBD1. This CDR3 has 16 amino acids. Germline assignment: CDR1 DFQATT and CDR2 SNEGSKA (reference sequence). Trimming took 7 bases from V and 4 from J; bases not matched to a gene: 18. The CDR3 DNA reads TGCAGTGTTGGCCCTCCCCGCGACAGGGGAAGGTACGAGCAGTACTTC. Its protein is CSVGPPRDRGRYEQYF.

This chain links TRBV7-2 with TRBJ2-5, with D possibly being TRBD1 or TRBD2 (5 bases each). The germline V and J ends were trimmed by 5 bases and 4 bases, with 20 bases remaining between them. The germline gives CDR1 SGHTA, CDR2 FQGNSA. This CDR3 has 16 amino acids. The CDR3 loop is CASSPTATGGPETQYF. CDR3 in DNA: TGTGCCAGCAGCCCCACGGCGACTGGGGGACCAGAGACCCAGTACTTC.

The rearrangement joins TRBV25-1 to TRBJ1-5, with 10 bases identical to TRBD1. This CDR3 contains 13 residues. Trimming at V came to 4 bases and at J to 6 bases, leaving 0 bases not matched to a gene. Germline CDR1 and CDR2: MGHDK and SYGVNS. The CDR3 loop is CASSGQGAQPQHF. The CDR3, as DNA: TGTGCCAGCAGTGGACAGGGGGCTCAGCCCCAGCATTTT.

At least ten counts were recorded for this clonotype. CDR3 in DNA: TGTGCCAGCAGTGATACGGGGACCCCGTTCTTC. This sequence encodes CASSDTGTPFF. The chain joins TRBV6-1 to TRBJ2-1; D may match TRBD1 or TRBD2 (5 bases each). CDR3 size: 11 residues. CDR1 MNHNS and CDR2 SASEGT come from the germline V gene. Deletions cut 3 bases from V and 15 bases from J, with 12 bases between.

This clonotype is medium-sized within its sample. V and J are TRBV20-1 and TRBJ2-1; 10 bases are a match to TRBD2. Germline assignment: CDR1 DFQATT and CDR2 SNEGSKA (reference sequence). V lost 3 bases to trimming and J lost 1 base; unmatched junction nucleotides: 6. The CDR3 is 16 amino acids. As DNA, the CDR3 is TGCAGTGCTAGCCCCAGCGGGAGGGCTTCCTACAATGAGCAGTTCTTC. Its translation is CSASPSGRASYNEQFF.

This sequence joins TRBV19 and TRBJ2-5; no clear D gene. Between the trimmed V and J ends, which lost 4 bases and 7 bases, there was a span of 16 bases. The CDR3 loop spans 14 amino acids. Germline V gene lookup returns CDR1 LNHDA and CDR2 SQIVND (reference sequence). The CDR3 sequence is CASSRLEGSGTQYF. CDR3 DNA: TGTGCCAGTAGTAGGCTGGAAGGTTCGGGGACCCAGTACTTC.

This clonotype was seen only a few times. The gene calls are TRBV15 and TRBJ2-1; D might be TRBD2 (5 bases). This CDR3 contains 13 residues. V lost 7 bases to trimming and J lost 8 bases, with 15 bases between them. CDR1 LNHNV and CDR2 YYDKDF come from the germline V gene (reference sequence). The CDR3 protein is CATKTGRVDEQFF. DNA of the CDR3: TGTGCCACCAAAACTGGGAGAGTGGATGAGCAGTTCTTC. Using reference TRBV15 and TRBJ2-1 for the parts outside the CDR3, the full variable domain is DAMVIQNPRYQVTQFGKPVTLSCSQTLNHNVMYWYQQKSSQAPKLLFHYYDKDFNNEADTPDNFQSRRPNTSFCFLDIRSPGLGDTAMYLCATKTGRVDEQFFGPGTRLTVL.

The gene calls are TRBV5-5 and TRBJ2-5; D may be TRBD1 (5 bases). Germline V gives CDR1 SGHKS, CDR2 YYEKEE (reference sequence). V was clipped by 0 bases and J by 2 bases, with 11 bases between them. The CDR3 sequence is 15 residues long. The CDR3 DNA follows: TGTGCCAGCAGCTTGGCCCCCGACAGACAAGAGACCCAGTACTTC. Protein: CASSLAPDRQETQYF.

This clonotype was seen more than once but under ten times. J is TRBJ2-7 and V is TRBV10-3, with 12 bases that match TRBD1. Trimming at V came to 11 bases and at J to 6 bases, leaving 5 bases not matched to a gene. The CDR3 is 12 residues long. Germline lookup yields CDR1 ENHRY and CDR2 SYGVKD. DNA for the CDR3: TGTGCCGTTGGGGACAGGGGGCTCGAGCAGTACTTC. The encoded protein is CAVGDRGLEQYF.

The table lists this clonotype with a few counts. This sequence joins TRBV5-1 and TRBJ2-7, with TRBD2 identical over 7 bases. The CDR3 has 14 residues. Germline V lookup: CDR1 SGHRS, CDR2 YFSETQ. V lost 4 bases, J lost 1 base, and 5 bases stayed unmatched. The DNA for the CDR3 is TGCGCCAGCAGCACCACTAGCGTATCCTACGAGCAGTACTTC. Translated: CASSTTSVSYEQYF. Complete variable domain (other parts from reference TRBV5-1 and TRBJ2-7): KAGVTQTPRYLIKTRGQQVTLSCSPISGHRSVSWYQQTPGQGLQFLFEYFSETQRNKGNFPGRFSGRQFSNSRSEMNVSTLELGDSALYLCASSTTSVSYEQYFGPGTRLTVT.

This clonotype was detected only a few times. The chain recombines TRBV7-2 with TRBJ2-5; 9 bases are shared with TRBD2. Trimming took 5 bases from V and 0 from J; bases not matched to a gene: 7. The CDR3 totals 16 residues. The V gene's germline CDR1 is SGHTA and CDR2 FQGNSA. The CDR3 protein is CASSLGLAENQETQYF. Here the CDR3 DNA reads TGTGCCAGCAGCCTGGGACTAGCAGAGAACCAAGAGACCCAGTACTTC.

This chain joins TRBV7-9 and TRBJ2-5; 9 bases agree with TRBD2. The germline V gene has CDR1 SEHNR and CDR2 FQNEAQ (reference sequence). The junction had 10 bases not matched to a gene; V was cut back by 4 bases and J by 1 base. The CDR3 spans 17 residues. The CDR3 DNA is TGTGCCAGCAGCTCTCCATCGGGCGGGGGGGTCCAAGAGACCCAGTACTTC. Protein product: CASSSPSGGGVQETQYF.

The rearrangement joins TRBV6-5 to TRBJ1-1; D might be TRBD1 (5 bases). CDR3 length: 15 amino acids. Germline CDR1 is MNHEY and CDR2 is SVGAGI. V lost 4 bases to trimming and J lost 2 bases, with 14 bases between them. CDR3 nucleotide sequence: TGTGCCAGCAGTTCTCCCCAGGGATTCAACACTGAAGCTTTCTTT. Translation: CASSSPQGFNTEAFF.

This clonotype came up many times. The CDR3: CATGGQGYNEQFF. The CDR3 DNA reads TGTGCCACGGGGGGGCAGGGCTACAATGAGCAGTTCTTC. This chain links TRBV15 with TRBJ2-1; D is possibly TRBD2 (7 bases). V dropped 9 bases and J dropped 3 bases, with 12 bases sitting between them. Germline V CDR1 and CDR2: LNHNV, YYDKDF (reference sequence). The CDR3 is 13 amino acids.

In this sample, this clonotype turned up many times. This chain links TRBV7-2 with TRBJ2-7; D unresolved. V lost 3 bases, J lost 9 bases, and 12 bases lay in between. The germline V gene encodes CDR1 SGHTA and CDR2 FQGNSA. The CDR3 is 12 residues long. CDR3 sequence: CASSLDQSRQYF. Written as DNA, the CDR3 is TGTGCCAGCAGCTTGGACCAATCGAGGCAGTACTTC.

The DNA of the CDR3 is TGTGCCAGCAACCCTGAGGGCCAGCCCCAGCATTTT. Translation gives CASNPEGQPQHF. The chain links TRBV21-1 to TRBJ1-5. TRBV21-1 is annotated as a pseudogene. This CDR3 region has 12 residues.

This clonotype was seen a few times. The chain combines TRBV30 with TRBJ1-3; D not resolved. This CDR3 comprises 13 residues. V lost 3 bases and J lost 1, with 7 bases in between. Germline V CDR1 and CDR2: GTSNPN, SVGIG (reference sequence). This chain's CDR3 is CAWRHSSGNTIYF. CDR3 coding DNA: TGTGCCTGGAGGCATTCTTCTGGAAACACCATATATTTT.

This CDR3 is CASSQDMARSYEQYF. In DNA form, the CDR3 reads TGCGCCAGCAGCCAAGATATGGCCAGATCCTACGAGCAGTACTTC. This chain uses TRBV4-3 with TRBJ2-7; unclear D gene. V was pared by 0 bases and J by 1 base, with 10 bases between. Per the germline V gene, CDR1 is LGHNA and CDR2 is YSLEER. CDR3 length equals 15 residues.

There are a few counts of this clonotype. The V and J genes are TRBV12-3 or TRBV12-4 and TRBJ2-7; 8 bases align to TRBD1. V lost 5 bases to trimming and J lost 1 base; unmatched junction nucleotides: 7. The CDR3 is 15 residues long. CDR3 nucleotides: TGTGCCAGCAGTCCCGGACAGGGAGGATCCTACGAGCAGTACTTC. As protein: CASSPGQGGSYEQYF.

CDR3 DNA sequence: TGTGCCAGCAGCGCCCACGCCCGGCGGGAGGACTCCTACGAGCAGTACTTC. Its translation: CASSAHARREDSYEQYF. The chain joins TRBV9 to TRBJ2-7, with 8 bases aligning to TRBD2. The germline gives CDR1 SGDLS, CDR2 YYNGEE. Trimming took 3 bases from V and 0 from J; bases not matched to a gene: 11. The CDR3 is made up of 17 amino acids.

The V gene is TRBV3-1, the J gene TRBJ1-5; D might be TRBD1 (6 bases). Between the trimmed V and J ends, which lost 4 bases and 3 bases, there was a span of 7 bases. Germline V CDR1 and CDR2: LGHDT, YNNKEL (reference sequence). This CDR3 region has 13 residues. The CDR3: CASSRTANQPQHF. CDR3 DNA sequence: TGTGCCAGCAGCCGGACAGCCAATCAGCCCCAGCATTTT.